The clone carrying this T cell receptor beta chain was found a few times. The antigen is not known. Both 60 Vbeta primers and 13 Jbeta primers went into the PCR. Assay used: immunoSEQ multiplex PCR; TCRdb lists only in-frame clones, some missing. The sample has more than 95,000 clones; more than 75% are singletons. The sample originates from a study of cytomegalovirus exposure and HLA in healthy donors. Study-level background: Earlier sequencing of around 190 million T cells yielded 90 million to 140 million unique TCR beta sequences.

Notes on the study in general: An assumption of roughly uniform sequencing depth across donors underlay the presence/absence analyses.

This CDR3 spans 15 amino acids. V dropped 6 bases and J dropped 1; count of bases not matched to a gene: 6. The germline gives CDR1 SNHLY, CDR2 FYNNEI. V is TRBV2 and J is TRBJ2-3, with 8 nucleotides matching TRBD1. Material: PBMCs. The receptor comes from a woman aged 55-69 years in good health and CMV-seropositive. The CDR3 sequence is CASRAQGARTDTQYF. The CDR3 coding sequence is TGTGCCAGCAGAGCTCAGGGGGCCCGCACAGATACGCAGTATTTT.